The TCR beta chain under discussion was sequenced for a study of cytomegalovirus exposure and HLA in healthy donors. Per the germline V gene, CDR1 is ENHRY and CDR2 is SYGVKD. Trimming took 0 bases from V and 0 from J, leaving 12 bases between them. This CDR3 has 17 amino acids. PCR employed 60 Vbeta and 13 Jbeta primers. This table comes from immunoSEQ multiplex PCR, and its TCRdb copy is limited to in-frame clones, with some not included. The sample carries approximately 150,000 clones, almost 75% recorded once. The receptor comes from a woman between 18 and 30 years old in good health and CMV-seropositive. The sample taken for sequencing was PBMCs. V usage is TRBV10-3 and J usage is TRBJ2-1; possible D gene TRBD1, 6 bases. The CDR3 DNA is TGTGCCATCAGTGAGTCGGGACAACCTACCTCCTACAATGAGCAGTTCTTC. Residues: CAISESGQPTSYNEQFF.